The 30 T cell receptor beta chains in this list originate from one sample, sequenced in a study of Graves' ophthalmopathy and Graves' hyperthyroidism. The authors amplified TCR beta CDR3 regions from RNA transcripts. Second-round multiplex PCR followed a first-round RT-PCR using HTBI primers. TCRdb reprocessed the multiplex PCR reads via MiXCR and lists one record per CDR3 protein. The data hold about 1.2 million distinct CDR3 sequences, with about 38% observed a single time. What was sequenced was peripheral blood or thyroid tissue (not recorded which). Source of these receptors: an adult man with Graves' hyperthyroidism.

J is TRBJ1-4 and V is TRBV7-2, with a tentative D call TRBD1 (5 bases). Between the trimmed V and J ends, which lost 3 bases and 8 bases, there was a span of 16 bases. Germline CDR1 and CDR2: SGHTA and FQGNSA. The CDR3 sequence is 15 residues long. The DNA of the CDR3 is TGTGCCAGCAGCTTGCTCACAGGAAAAAGGGAAAAACTGTTTTTT. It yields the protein CASSLLTGKREKLFF.

CDR3 residues: CASSQELRYEQYF. The CDR3 DNA sequence: TGCGCCAGCAGCCAAGAACTAAGATACGAGCAGTACTTC. The V call is TRBV4-1, the J call TRBJ2-7; unclear D gene. Germline V lookup: CDR1 MGHRA, CDR2 YSYEKL. The V and J ends lost 0 bases and 4 bases respectively, with 7 bases between them. This CDR3 has 13 amino acids.

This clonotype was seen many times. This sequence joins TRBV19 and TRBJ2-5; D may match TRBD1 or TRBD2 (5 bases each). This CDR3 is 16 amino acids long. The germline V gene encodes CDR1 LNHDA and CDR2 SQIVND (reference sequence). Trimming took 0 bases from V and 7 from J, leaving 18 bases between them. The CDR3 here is CASSIDRGRGSGTQYF. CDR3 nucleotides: TGTGCCAGTAGTATAGATCGCGGCCGGGGCTCCGGGACCCAGTACTTC.

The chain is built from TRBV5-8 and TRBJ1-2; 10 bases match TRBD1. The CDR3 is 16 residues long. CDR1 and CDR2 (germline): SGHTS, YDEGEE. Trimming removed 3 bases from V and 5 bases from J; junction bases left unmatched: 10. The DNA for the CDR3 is TGTGCCAGCAGCTCTAAGTCCGGGACAGGGGCTTATGGCTACACCTTC. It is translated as CASSSKSGTGAYGYTF.

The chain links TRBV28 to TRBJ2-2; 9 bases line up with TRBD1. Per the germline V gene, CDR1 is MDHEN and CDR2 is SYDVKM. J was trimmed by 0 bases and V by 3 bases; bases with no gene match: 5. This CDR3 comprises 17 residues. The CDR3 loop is CASSFPRTGANTGELFF. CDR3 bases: TGTGCCAGCAGTTTCCCTAGGACAGGGGCGAACACCGGGGAGCTGTTTTTT.

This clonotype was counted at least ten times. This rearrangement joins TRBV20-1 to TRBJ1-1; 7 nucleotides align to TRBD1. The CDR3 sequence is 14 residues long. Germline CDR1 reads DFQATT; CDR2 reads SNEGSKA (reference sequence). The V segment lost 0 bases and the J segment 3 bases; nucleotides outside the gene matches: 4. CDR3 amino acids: CSARDAQGDTEAFF. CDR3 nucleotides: TGCAGTGCTAGAGACGCTCAGGGGGACACTGAAGCTTTCTTT.

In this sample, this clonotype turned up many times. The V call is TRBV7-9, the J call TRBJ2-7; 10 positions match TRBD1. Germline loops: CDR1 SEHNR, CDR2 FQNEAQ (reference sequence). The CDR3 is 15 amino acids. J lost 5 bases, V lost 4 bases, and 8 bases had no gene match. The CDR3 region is CASSSTGQGFNEQYF. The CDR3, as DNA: TGTGCCAGCAGCTCTACGGGACAGGGGTTCAACGAGCAGTACTTC.

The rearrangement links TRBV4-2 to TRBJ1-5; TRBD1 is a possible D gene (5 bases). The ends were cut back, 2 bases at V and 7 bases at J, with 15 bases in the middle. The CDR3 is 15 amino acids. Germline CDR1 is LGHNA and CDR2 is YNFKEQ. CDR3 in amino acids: CASSQNQGSGQPQHF. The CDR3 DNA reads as TGTGCCAGCAGCCAAAATCAGGGATCCGGACAGCCCCAGCATTTT.

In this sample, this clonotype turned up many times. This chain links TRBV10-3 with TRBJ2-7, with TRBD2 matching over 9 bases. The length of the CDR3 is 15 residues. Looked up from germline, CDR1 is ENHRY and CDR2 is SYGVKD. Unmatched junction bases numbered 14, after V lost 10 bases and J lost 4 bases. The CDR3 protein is CATLGWASGTYEQYF. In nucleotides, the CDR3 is TGTGCCACCCTCGGTTGGGCTAGCGGGACATACGAGCAGTACTTC.

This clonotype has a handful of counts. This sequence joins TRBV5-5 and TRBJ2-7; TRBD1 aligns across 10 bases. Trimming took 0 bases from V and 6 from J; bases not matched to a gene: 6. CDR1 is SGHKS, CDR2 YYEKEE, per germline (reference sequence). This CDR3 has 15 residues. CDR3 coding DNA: TGTGCCAGCAGCTTGGATGTGACAGGGGGCGGCGAGCAGTACTTC. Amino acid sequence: CASSLDVTGGGEQYF.

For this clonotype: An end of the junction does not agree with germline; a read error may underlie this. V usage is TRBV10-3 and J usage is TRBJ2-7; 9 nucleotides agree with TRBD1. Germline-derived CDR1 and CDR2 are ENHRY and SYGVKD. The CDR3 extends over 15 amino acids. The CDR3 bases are TGTGCCAGCAGTTACCGCAGGACAGGGGCCCACGAGCAGTACTTC. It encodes CASSYRRTGAHEQYF.

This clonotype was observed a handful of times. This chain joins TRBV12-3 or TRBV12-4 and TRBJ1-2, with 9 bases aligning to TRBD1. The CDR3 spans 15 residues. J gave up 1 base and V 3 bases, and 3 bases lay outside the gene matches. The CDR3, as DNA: TGTGCCAGCAGTTTCGGGGACAGGGATAACTATGGCTACACCTTC. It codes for CASSFGDRDNYGYTF.

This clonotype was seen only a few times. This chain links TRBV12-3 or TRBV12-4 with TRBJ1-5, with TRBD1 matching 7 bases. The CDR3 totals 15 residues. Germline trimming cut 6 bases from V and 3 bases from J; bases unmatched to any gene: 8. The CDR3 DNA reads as TGTGCCAGCAGCCACCACAGGGGATTCAATCAGCCCCAGCATTTT. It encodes CASSHHRGFNQPQHF.

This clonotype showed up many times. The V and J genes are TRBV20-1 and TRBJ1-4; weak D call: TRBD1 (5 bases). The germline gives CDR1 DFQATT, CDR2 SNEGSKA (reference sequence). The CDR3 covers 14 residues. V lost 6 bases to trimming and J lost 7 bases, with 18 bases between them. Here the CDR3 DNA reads TGCAGTGCCATAGACAGTCCCCGGTTTGAAAAACTGTTTTTT. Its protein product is CSAIDSPRFEKLFF.

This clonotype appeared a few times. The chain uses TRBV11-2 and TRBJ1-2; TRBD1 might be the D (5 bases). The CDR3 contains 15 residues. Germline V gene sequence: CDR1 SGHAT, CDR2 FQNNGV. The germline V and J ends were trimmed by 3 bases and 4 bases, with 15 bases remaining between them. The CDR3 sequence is CASSLNQGNVYGYTF. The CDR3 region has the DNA TGTGCCAGCAGCTTGAATCAGGGCAATGTCTATGGCTACACCTTC.

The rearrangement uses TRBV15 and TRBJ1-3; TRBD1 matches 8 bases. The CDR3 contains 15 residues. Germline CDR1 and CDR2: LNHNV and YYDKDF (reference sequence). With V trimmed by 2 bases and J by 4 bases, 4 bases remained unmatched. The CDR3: CATSRIRDRGNTIYF. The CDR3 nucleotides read TGTGCCACCAGCAGAATCCGGGACAGGGGAAACACCATATATTTT.

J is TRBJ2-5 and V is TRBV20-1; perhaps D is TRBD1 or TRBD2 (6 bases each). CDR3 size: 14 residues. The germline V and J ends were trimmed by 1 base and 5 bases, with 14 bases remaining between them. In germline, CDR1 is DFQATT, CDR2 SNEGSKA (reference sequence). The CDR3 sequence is CSARVIGGPETQYF. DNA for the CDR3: TGCAGTGCTAGAGTCATAGGGGGGCCCGAGACCCAGTACTTC.

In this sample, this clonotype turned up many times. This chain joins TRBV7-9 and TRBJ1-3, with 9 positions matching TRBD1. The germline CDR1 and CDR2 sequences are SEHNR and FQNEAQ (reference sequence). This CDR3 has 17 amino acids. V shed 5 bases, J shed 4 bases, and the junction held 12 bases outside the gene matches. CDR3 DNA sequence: TGTGCCAGCAGCAAAGATGAATCGGGACAGGGAGGAAACACCATATATTTT. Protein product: CASSKDESGQGGNTIYF.

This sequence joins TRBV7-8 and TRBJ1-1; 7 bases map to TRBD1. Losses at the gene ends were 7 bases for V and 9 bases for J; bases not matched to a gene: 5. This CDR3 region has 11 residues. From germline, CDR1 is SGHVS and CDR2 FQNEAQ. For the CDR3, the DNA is TGTGCCAGCATCGAACAGGGGAAAGCTTTCTTT. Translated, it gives CASIEQGKAFF.

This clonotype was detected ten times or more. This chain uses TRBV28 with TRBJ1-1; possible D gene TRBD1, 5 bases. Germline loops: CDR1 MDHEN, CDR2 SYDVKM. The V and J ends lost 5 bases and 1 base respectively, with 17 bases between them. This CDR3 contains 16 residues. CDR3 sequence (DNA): TGTGCCAGCAGTGAAATCACCGGGACTTCGAACACTGAAGCTTTCTTT. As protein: CASSEITGTSNTEAFF.

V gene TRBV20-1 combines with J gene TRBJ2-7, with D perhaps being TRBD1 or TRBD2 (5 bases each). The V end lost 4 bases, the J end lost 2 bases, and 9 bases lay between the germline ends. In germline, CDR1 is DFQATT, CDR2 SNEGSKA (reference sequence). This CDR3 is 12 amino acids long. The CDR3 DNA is TGCAGTGCTATCAGGGACCCCTACGAGCAGTACTTC. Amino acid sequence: CSAIRDPYEQYF.

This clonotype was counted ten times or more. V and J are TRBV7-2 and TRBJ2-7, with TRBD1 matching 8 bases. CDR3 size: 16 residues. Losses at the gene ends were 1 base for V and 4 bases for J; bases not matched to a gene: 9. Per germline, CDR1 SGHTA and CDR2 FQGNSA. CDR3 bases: TGTGCCAGCAGCTTAGTGAGGGCAGGGGGCACATACGAGCAGTACTTC. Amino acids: CASSLVRAGGTYEQYF.

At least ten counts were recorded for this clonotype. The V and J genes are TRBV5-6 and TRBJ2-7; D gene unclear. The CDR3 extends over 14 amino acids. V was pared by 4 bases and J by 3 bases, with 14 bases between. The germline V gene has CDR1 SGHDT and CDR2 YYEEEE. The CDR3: CASSAINRGYEQYF. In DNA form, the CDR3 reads TGTGCCAGCAGCGCGATAAACCGCGGCTACGAGCAGTACTTC.

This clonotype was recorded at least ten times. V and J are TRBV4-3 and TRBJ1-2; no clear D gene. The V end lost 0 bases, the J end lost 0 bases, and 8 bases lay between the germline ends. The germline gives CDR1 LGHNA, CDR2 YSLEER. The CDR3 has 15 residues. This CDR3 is CASSQERRANYGYTF. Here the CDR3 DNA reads TGCGCCAGCAGCCAAGAGCGGAGAGCTAACTATGGCTACACCTTC.

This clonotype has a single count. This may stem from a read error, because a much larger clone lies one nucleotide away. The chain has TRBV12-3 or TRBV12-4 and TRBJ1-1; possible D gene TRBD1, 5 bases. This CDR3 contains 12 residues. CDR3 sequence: CASQMRGTEASF. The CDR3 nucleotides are TGTGCCAGCCAGATGAGGGGCACTGAAGCTTCCTTT.

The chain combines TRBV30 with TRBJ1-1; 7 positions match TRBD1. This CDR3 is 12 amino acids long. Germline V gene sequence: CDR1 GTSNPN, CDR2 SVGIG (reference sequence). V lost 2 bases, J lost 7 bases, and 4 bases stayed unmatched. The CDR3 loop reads CAWSPQGGEAFF. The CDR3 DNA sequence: TGTGCCTGGAGTCCCCAGGGGGGTGAAGCTTTCTTT.

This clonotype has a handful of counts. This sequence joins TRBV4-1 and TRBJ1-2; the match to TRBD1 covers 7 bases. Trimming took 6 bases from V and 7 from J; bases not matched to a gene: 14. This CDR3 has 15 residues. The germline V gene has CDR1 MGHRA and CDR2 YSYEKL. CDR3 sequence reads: CASSRGDRDSSGYTF. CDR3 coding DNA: TGCGCCAGCAGTCGGGGGGATCGGGACAGCAGTGGCTACACCTTC.

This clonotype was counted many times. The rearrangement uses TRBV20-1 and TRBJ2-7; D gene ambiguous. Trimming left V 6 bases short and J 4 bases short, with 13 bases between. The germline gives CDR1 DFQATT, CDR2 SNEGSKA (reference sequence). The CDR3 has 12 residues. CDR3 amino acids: CSAQLALYEQYF. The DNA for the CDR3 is TGCAGTGCGCAATTAGCTTTATACGAGCAGTACTTC.

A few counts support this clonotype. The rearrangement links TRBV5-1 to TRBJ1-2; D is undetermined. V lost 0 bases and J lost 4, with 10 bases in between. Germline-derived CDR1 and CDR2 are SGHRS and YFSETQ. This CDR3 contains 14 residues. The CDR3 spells CASSLDMEGYGYTF. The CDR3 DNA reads TGCGCCAGCAGCTTGGATATGGAAGGCTATGGCTACACCTTC.

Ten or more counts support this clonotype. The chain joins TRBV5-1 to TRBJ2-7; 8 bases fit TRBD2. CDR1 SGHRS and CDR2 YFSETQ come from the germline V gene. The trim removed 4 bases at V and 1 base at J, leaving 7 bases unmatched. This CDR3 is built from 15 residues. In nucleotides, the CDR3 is TGCGCCAGCAGCGGACCCGGGACTAGGTCCTACGAGCAGTACTTC. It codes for CASSGPGTRSYEQYF.